Each of the 29 T cell receptor beta chains below was sequenced from the same sample in a study of beta chain features in type 1 diabetes. All of the isolated RNA was reverse transcribed, so expressed TCRB transcripts were sequenced. TCRdb's table, derived via immunoSEQ multiplex PCR, lists solely in-frame clones and lacks some. The repertoire has 430,000 or so clones, about an eighth of them found once; the top ten carry 0.035% to 0.05%. Sample: naive CD4+ T cells from blood. These receptor sequences come from a young woman in good health.

This rearrangement joins TRBV29-1 to TRBJ2-5; D gene unclear. The CDR3 covers 14 residues. The V end was cut by 5 bases, the J end by 4 bases, with 17 bases between. The germline CDR1 and CDR2 sequences are SQVTM and ANQGSEA. The CDR3 loop reads CSVSTRRILETQYF. Written as DNA, the CDR3 is TGCAGCGTTTCCACCCGAAGGATATTAGAGACCCAGTACTTC.

V gene TRBV6-6 combines with J gene TRBJ2-5; D gene ambiguous. This CDR3 is built from 13 residues. Trimming shortened V by 2 bases and J by 1 base, and 5 bases separated the two germline ends. The V gene's germline CDR1 is MNHNY and CDR2 SVGAGI (reference sequence). The CDR3 DNA is TGTGCCAGCAGTTACAGGGTCCAAGAGACCCAGTACTTC. Translation: CASSYRVQETQYF.

The rearrangement joins TRBV29-1 to TRBJ2-2, with a tentative D call TRBD1 (5 bases). The germline V gene encodes CDR1 SQVTM and CDR2 ANQGSEA. Trimming removed 4 bases at V and 3 bases at J, with 6 bases between. The CDR3 has 12 residues. CDR3 protein: CSVGQYTGELFF. The CDR3 DNA reads TGCAGCGTTGGACAGTACACCGGGGAGCTGTTTTTT.

The chain carries TRBV29-1 and TRBJ1-1, with D perhaps matching TRBD1 (5 bases). Trimming took off 4 bases at V and 6 bases at J, with 12 bases between the two ends. Per the germline V gene, CDR1 is SQVTM and CDR2 is ANQGSEA. The CDR3 extends over 12 amino acids. The CDR3 DNA follows: TGCAGCGTTGGTTGGGGGTCCGCTGAAGCTTTCTTT. Amino acids: CSVGWGSAEAFF. Full variable domain (outside the CDR3, taken from reference TRBV29-1 and TRBJ1-1): SAVISQKPSRDICQRGTSLTIQCQVDSQVTMMFWYRQQPGQSLTLIATANQGSEATYESGFVIDKFPISRPNLTFSTLTVSNMSPEDSSIYLCSVGWGSAEAFFGQGTRLTVV.

This chain links TRBV11-3 with TRBJ2-4; no clear D. The V end was cut by 2 bases, the J end by 9 bases, with 20 bases between. Germline V gene data show CDR1 as SGHNT and CDR2 as YENEEA. The CDR3 is made up of 16 amino acids. CDR3 protein: CASSLLKGTPAGIQYF. The CDR3 coding sequence is TGTGCCAGCAGCTTACTTAAGGGAACCCCCGCTGGCATTCAGTACTTC. The variable domain in full, with the rest retrieved from reference TRBV11-3 and TRBJ2-4, is EAGVVQSPRYKIIEKKQPVAFWCNPISGHNTLYWYLQNLGQGPELLIRYENEEAVDDSQLPKDRFSAERLKGVDSTLKIQPAELGDSAVYLCASSLLKGTPAGIQYFGAGTRLSVL.

The V gene is TRBV19, the J gene TRBJ1-3; D is ambiguous. This CDR3 is built from 16 residues. CDR1 and CDR2 (germline): LNHDA, SQIVND (reference sequence). Trimming left V 3 bases short and J 1 base short, with 13 bases between. The CDR3 DNA reads TGTGCCAGTAGTATCCCAGGAGGGAAGTCTGGAAACACCATATATTTT. Encoded protein: CASSIPGGKSGNTIYF.

In this sample, this clone turned up a few times. J is TRBJ2-1 and V is TRBV6-6; the D call may be TRBD1 or TRBD2 (5 bases each). This CDR3 region has 14 residues. The V end was cut by 6 bases, the J end by 13 bases, with 22 bases between. Germline V CDR1 and CDR2: MNHNY, SVGAGI (reference sequence). In DNA, the CDR3 is TGTGCCAGCAGCACCCGGGACCTCCTGAAGGGACAGTTCTTC. This translates into CASSTRDLLKGQFF.

The gene calls are TRBV21-1 and TRBJ2-1; the listed D gene, TRBD2, was not tested against the DNA. TRBV21-1 is tagged as a pseudogene. The CDR3 length is 15 residues. CDR3 amino acids: CASSFPRWQYNEQFF. CDR3 nucleotide sequence: TGTGCCAGCAGCTTTCCTAGGTGGCAGTACAATGAGCAGTTCTTC.

The sample holds one count of this clone. The J gene is TRBJ2-5, the V gene TRBV5-1; TRBD1 is a possible D gene (6 bases). Germline V lookup: CDR1 SGHRS, CDR2 YFSETQ. The V end was cut by 0 bases, the J end by 4 bases, with 10 bases between. The CDR3 has 14 residues. The CDR3 nucleotides are TGCGCCAGCAGCTTGGCAGGGGCTGGAGAGACCCAGTACTTC. It specifies CASSLAGAGETQYF. Full variable domain (remainder filled in from reference TRBV5-1 and TRBJ2-5): KAGVTQTPRYLIKTRGQQVTLSCSPISGHRSVSWYQQTPGQGLQFLFEYFSETQRNKGNFPGRFSGRQFSNSRSEMNVSTLELGDSALYLCASSLAGAGETQYFGPGTRLLVL.

The V gene is TRBV7-2, the J gene TRBJ1-6, with 7 bases lining up with TRBD1. The CDR3 is 13 residues long. The germline CDR1 and CDR2 sequences are SGHTA and FQGNSA. Losses at the gene ends were 4 bases for V and 13 bases for J; bases not matched to a gene: 7. CDR3 sequence (DNA): TGTGCCAGCAGCTCCGACAGGGTTTTCCCCCTCCACTTT. Translated: CASSSDRVFPLHF.

This clone was counted between two and nine times. The gene calls are TRBV9 and TRBJ2-3; no clear D. The germline V gene encodes CDR1 SGDLS and CDR2 YYNGEE. The CDR3 has 15 residues. Trimming took off 0 bases at V and 2 bases at J, with 10 bases between the two ends. CDR3 nucleotide sequence: TGTGCCAGCAGCGTAGTTGGGGTATTCACAGATACGCAGTATTTT. Translation gives CASSVVGVFTDTQYF.

This sequence joins TRBV9 and TRBJ1-2; D remains ambiguous. The germline V gene has CDR1 SGDLS and CDR2 YYNGEE. V shed 4 bases and J shed 0 bases, with 13 bases lying between them. The CDR3 sequence is 15 residues long. For the CDR3, the DNA is TGTGCCAGCAGCACCCAAACAGCTACTAACTATGGCTACACCTTC. It encodes CASSTQTATNYGYTF.

This sequence joins TRBV5-6 and TRBJ1-2, with D perhaps matching TRBD1 (5 bases). This CDR3 is 16 amino acids long. V shed 0 bases and J shed 7 bases, with 19 bases lying between them. Germline CDR1 SGHDT, CDR2 YYEEEE. The CDR3 here is CASSLVRTREVVGYTF. CDR3 nucleotides: TGTGCCAGCAGCTTGGTGAGGACAAGGGAGGTGGTTGGCTACACCTTC. Variable domain in full (rest from reference TRBV5-6 and TRBJ1-2): DAGVTQSPTHLIKTRGQQVTLRCSPKSGHDTVSWYQQALGQGPQFIFQYYEEEERQRGNFPDRFSGHQFPNYSSELNVNALLLGDSALYLCASSLVRTREVVGYTFGSGTRLTVV.

This clone has more than one count but fewer than ten. The rearrangement joins TRBV14 to TRBJ2-1; no reliable D call. CDR1 and CDR2 from the germline V gene are SGHDN and FVKESK. V was shortened by 1 base and J by 2 bases, with 9 bases between the two germline ends. The CDR3 totals 15 residues. CDR3 amino acids: CASSQAVVPYNEQFF. CDR3 in DNA: TGTGCCAGCAGCCAAGCAGTCGTTCCCTACAATGAGCAGTTCTTC.

This clone was detected only a few times. V gene TRBV7-2 combines with J gene TRBJ2-1; TRBD2 matches at 12 bases. This CDR3 region has 15 residues. V dropped 5 bases and J dropped 6; count of bases not matched to a gene: 5. The germline V gene encodes CDR1 SGHTA and CDR2 FQGNSA. The CDR3 region is CASSQLAGGSNEQFF. The CDR3 coding sequence is TGTGCCAGCAGCCAACTAGCGGGAGGAAGCAATGAGCAGTTCTTC. Based on the CDR3 plus reference TRBV7-2 and TRBJ2-1, the full variable domain is GAGVSQSPSNKVTEKGKDVELRCDPISGHTALYWYRQSLGQGLEFLIYFQGNSAPDKSGLPSDRFSAERTGGSVSTLTIQRTQQEDSAVYLCASSQLAGGSNEQFFGPGTRLTVL.

The genes are TRBV4-1 and TRBJ2-3, with TRBD2 identical over 10 bases. This CDR3 spans 18 amino acids. Germline V gene sequence: CDR1 MGHRA, CDR2 YSYEKL. V trimming: 2 bases; J trimming: 2 bases; junction bases outside the gene matches: 10. The CDR3 DNA follows: TGCGCCAGCAGCCAAACAGGGCTAGCGGGGGTGAACACAGATACGCAGTATTTT. It codes for CASSQTGLAGVNTDTQYF.

The chain recombines TRBV7-2 with TRBJ1-6; the D is unclear. CDR3 length: 15 residues. The ends were cut back, 0 bases at V and 6 bases at J, with 9 bases in the middle. Germline-derived CDR1 and CDR2 are SGHTA and FQGNSA. CDR3 loop: CASSLAGAANSPLHF. The CDR3 bases are TGTGCCAGCAGCTTAGCGGGAGCTGCTAATTCACCCCTCCACTTT.

This clone has a handful of counts. The genes are TRBV11-2 and TRBJ2-4; 7 nucleotides align to TRBD1. Germline trimming cut 5 bases from V and 8 bases from J; bases unmatched to any gene: 9. Germline V gene data show CDR1 as SGHAT and CDR2 as FQNNGV. The CDR3 sequence is 14 residues long. CDR3 amino acids: CASSAYAQGDIQYF. The CDR3 coding sequence is TGTGCCAGCAGCGCCTACGCTCAGGGGGACATTCAGTACTTC.

This clone was seen a few times. The chain carries TRBV4-1 and TRBJ2-4, with no clear D. The CDR3 has 17 amino acids. Germline V CDR1 and CDR2: MGHRA, YSYEKL. The ends were cut back, 4 bases at V and 0 bases at J, with 16 bases in the middle. The CDR3 spells CASSRPLTDLAKNIQYF. The CDR3, as DNA: TGCGCCAGCAGCCGACCACTTACGGATCTAGCCAAAAACATTCAGTACTTC.

This rearrangement joins TRBV18 to TRBJ2-7, with D possibly TRBD2 on 5 matching bases. CDR1 and CDR2 from the germline V gene are KGHSH and LQKENI. CDR3 size: 15 residues. Trimming left V 2 bases short and J 7 bases short, with 18 bases between. This CDR3 is CASSPGPGRGGEQYV. The DNA of the CDR3 is TGTGCCAGCTCACCAGGGCCAGGCCGAGGAGGAGAGCAGTACGTC.

The V and J genes are TRBV5-4 and TRBJ2-7; 10 bases agree with TRBD1. The V gene end was trimmed by 4 bases and the J gene end by 4 bases; junction bases not matched to a gene: 17. The CDR3 consists of 18 residues. CDR1 and CDR2 from the germline V gene are SGHNT and YYREEE (reference sequence). The CDR3, as DNA: TGTGCCAGCAGCCCCTGGGACAGGGGACGAGCGATACCTTACGAGCAGTACTTC. Amino acid sequence: CASSPWDRGRAIPYEQYF.

This clone was picked up a small number of times. The J gene is TRBJ2-7, the V gene TRBV2; D is ambiguous. V lost 3 bases to trimming and J lost 1 base, with 10 bases between them. Germline V gives CDR1 SNHLY, CDR2 FYNNEI. The CDR3 loop spans 14 amino acids. In DNA form, the CDR3 reads TGTGCCAGCAGTGACTGGCTAGTTTCCTACGAGCAGTACGTC. It codes for CASSDWLVSYEQYV.

V is TRBV4-1 and J is TRBJ2-5, with D possibly matching TRBD2 (5 bases). Germline V lookup: CDR1 MGHRA, CDR2 YSYEKL. V was trimmed by 1 base and J by 2 bases, leaving 14 bases between them. This CDR3 comprises 16 residues. The CDR3 reads CASSQGVASRQETQYF. The CDR3 DNA reads as TGCGCCAGCAGCCAAGGTGTAGCGAGTCGGCAAGAGACCCAGTACTTC.

The chain employs TRBV7-8 and TRBJ2-1; TRBD2 matches 9 bases. The junction had 7 bases not matched to a gene; V was cut back by 4 bases and J by 6 bases. There are 15 residues in the CDR3. Germline loops: CDR1 SGHVS, CDR2 FQNEAQ. The chain's CDR3 is CASSSRELAGNEQFF. The DNA of the CDR3 is TGTGCCAGCAGCTCACGAGAACTAGCGGGCAATGAGCAGTTCTTC.

This clone was counted only a few times. The chain is built from TRBV4-3 and TRBJ2-4; possibly TRBD1 for D (6 bases). The CDR3 has 13 residues. From germline, CDR1 is LGHNA and CDR2 YSLEER. Trimming removed 0 bases at V and 6 bases at J, with 6 bases between. The CDR3 DNA is TGCGCCAGCAGCCAAGAACAGGGAAACATTCAGTACTTC. Translated: CASSQEQGNIQYF.

In its sample, this clone was seen a few times. The chain links TRBV7-8 to TRBJ2-3; TRBD2 aligns across 8 bases. After removal of 4 bases from V and 0 bases from J, the junction contained 6 bases not matched to a gene. CDR3 length equals 16 residues. Looked up from germline, CDR1 is SGHVS and CDR2 is FQNEAQ. The CDR3 sequence: CASSSEAGGSTDTQYF. The CDR3 DNA is TGTGCCAGCAGCTCCGAGGCGGGAGGCAGCACAGATACGCAGTATTTT.

Ten or more counts support this clone. The chain is built from TRBV29-1 and TRBJ2-7; tentative D call: TRBD1 (6 bases). Germline CDR1 is SQVTM and CDR2 is ANQGSEA. This CDR3 comprises 11 residues. V was pared by 8 bases and J by 5 bases, with 13 bases between. This CDR3 reads CSCARGNEQYF. DNA for the CDR3: TGCAGCTGTGCCAGGGGCAACGAGCAGTACTTC.

This clone was counted a few times. This chain joins TRBV4-3 and TRBJ2-7; D unclear. This CDR3 is built from 17 residues. V dropped 1 base and J dropped 2 bases, with 18 bases sitting between them. Germline values: CDR1 LGHNA, CDR2 YSLEER. CDR3 loop: CASSQAGFGVGTYEQYV. CDR3 nucleotide sequence: TGCGCCAGCAGCCAAGCTGGGTTCGGAGTGGGAACCTACGAGCAGTACGTC.

The table lists this clone with a few counts. This chain joins TRBV11-2 and TRBJ2-1; D is perhaps TRBD2 (6 bases). Deletions cut 5 bases from V and 4 bases from J, with 18 bases between. Germline CDR1 SGHAT, CDR2 FQNNGV. CDR3 length: 16 residues. The CDR3 DNA reads TGTGCCAGCAGCGCAAGGTCTGGGGGGTTGTACAATGAGCAGTTCTTC. Translating gives CASSARSGGLYNEQFF. The variable domain in full, completed from reference TRBV11-2 and TRBJ2-1, reads EAGVAQSPRYKIIEKRQSVAFWCNPISGHATLYWYQQILGQGPKLLIQFQNNGVVDDSQLPKDRFSAERLKGVDSTLKIQPAKLEDSAVYLCASSARSGGLYNEQFFGPGTRLTVL.